This TCR beta chain emerged from a study of CD8 T cells in ankylosing spondylitis. TCRdb redid the calling of the 5' RACE reads with MiXCR, one entry per CDR3 protein. The profile shows some 130,000 distinct CDR3 sequences, roughly 18% of them singletons. A remark on this clonotype: As yet, its antigen is unknown.

The study, taken as a whole, reports: There was a TCR beta motif, made of several highly homologous variants, that appeared characteristic of ankylosing spondylitis blood.

Losses at the gene ends were 4 bases for V and 8 bases for J; bases not matched to a gene: 12. The germline V gene encodes CDR1 DFQATT and CDR2 SNEGSKA (reference sequence). The CDR3 extends over 15 amino acids. This clonotype was sampled from a male donor with ankylosing spondylitis. This chain joins TRBV20-1 and TRBJ2-1; 9 nucleotides line up with TRBD2. The sequenced sample consisted of blood, either unsorted or a sorted T cell fraction (not recorded which). CDR3 sequence: CSATGGLAGPDEQFF. The DNA for the CDR3 is TGCAGTGCTACGGGGGGTCTAGCGGGACCAGATGAGCAGTTCTTC.